The 29 T cell receptor beta chains presented below share a single source sample, sequenced in a study of a mutant IDH1 vaccine in newly diagnosed glioma. Antigens of these TCRs are unknown. Repertoires were generated with immunoSEQ multiplex PCR, while TCRdb's copy carries only in-frame clones and drops some. The sample consists of fewer than 100,000 clones, 91% of them appearing once. As for time point: week 5, during vaccination. In every dose of vaccine, 300 ug of mutant IDH1 20-mer peptide was given alongside topical imiquimod. The sequences come from PBMCs, collected from a glioma patient whose treatment included an IDH1 peptide vaccine. The origin of the receptors is a woman in her 50s with glioma.

The chain recombines TRBV6-1 with TRBJ1-4; TRBD1 matches 7 bases. The CDR3 covers 15 residues. J lost 4 bases, V lost 4 bases, and 6 bases had no gene match. The germline V gene encodes CDR1 MNHNS and CDR2 SASEGT. The CDR3 DNA reads TGTGCCAGCAGTGGGAAGGGGGCAGTTAATGAAAAACTGTTTTTT. Its translation is CASSGKGAVNEKLFF.

This sequence joins TRBV18 and TRBJ1-4; D remains ambiguous. The CDR3 covers 14 residues. Germline CDR1 reads KGHSH; CDR2 reads LQKENI. Between the trimmed V and J ends, which lost 3 bases and 7 bases, there was a span of 12 bases. Here the CDR3 DNA reads TGTGCCAGCTCACCCCCCGGCGACACTGAAAAACTGTTTTTT. This encodes CASSPPGDTEKLFF. The variable domain in full, completed from reference TRBV18 and TRBJ1-4, reads NAGVMQNPRHLVRRRGQEARLRCSPMKGHSHVYWYRQLPEEGLKFMVYLQKENIIDESGMPKERFSAEFPKEGPSILRIQQVVRGDSAAYFCASSPPGDTEKLFFGSGTQLSVL.

The V and J genes are TRBV7-9 and TRBJ2-2; D may be TRBD1 or TRBD2 (5 bases each). Germline V CDR1 and CDR2: SEHNR, FQNEAQ (reference sequence). The V end lost 4 bases, the J end lost 1 base, and 16 bases lay between the germline ends. This CDR3 has 17 amino acids. As DNA, the CDR3 is TGTGCCAGCAGCTCGCCCCGGGACGGAGGGAACACCGGGGAGCTGTTTTTT. It is translated as CASSSPRDGGNTGELFF.

The CDR3 nucleotides read TGCGCCAGCAGCCAAGCCAGCGGGATGAACACTGAAGCTTTCTTT. As protein: CASSQASGMNTEAFF. This sequence joins TRBV4-1 and TRBJ1-1; D is uncertain. Germline V lookup: CDR1 MGHRA, CDR2 YSYEKL. The CDR3 has 15 amino acids. Between the trimmed V and J ends, which lost 1 base and 0 bases, there was a span of 9 bases.

This chain uses TRBV12-5 with TRBJ2-7, with 14 bases matching TRBD2. V gave up 3 bases and J gave up 5 bases; unmatched junction bases: 9. The CDR3 is 17 amino acids. The germline gives CDR1 LGHNT, CDR2 FRNRAP. CDR3 protein: CASGFAATSGRADEQYF. CDR3 in DNA: TGTGCTAGTGGTTTCGCCGCGACTAGCGGGAGGGCAGACGAGCAGTACTTC. The variable domain in full, with the rest retrieved from reference TRBV12-5 and TRBJ2-7, is DARVTQTPRHKVTEMGQEVTMRCQPILGHNTVFWYRQTMMQGLELLAYFRNRAPLDDSGMPKDRFSAEMPDATLATLKIQPSEPRDSAVYFCASGFAATSGRADEQYFGPGTRLTVT.

The V call is TRBV23-1, the J call TRBJ2-1, with a tentative D call TRBD2 (8 bases). TRBV23-1 is labeled an ORF, and its function is uncertain. This CDR3 region has 23 residues. Trimming left V 6 bases short and J 2 bases short, with 38 bases between. The CDR3 region is CASSPGGGQAAGLAGLPYNEQFF. Written as DNA, the CDR3 is TGCGCCAGCAGCCCTGGGGGCGGACAGGCCGCAGGGCTAGCGGGTCTCCCCTACAATGAGCAGTTCTTC.

The chain uses TRBV28 and TRBJ2-7; 8 positions agree with TRBD1. Germline V gene data show CDR1 as MDHEN and CDR2 as SYDVKM. The trim removed 1 base at V and 6 bases at J, leaving 8 bases unmatched. The CDR3 contains 15 residues. CDR3 sequence: CASSLYRQGASEQYF. The DNA for the CDR3 is TGTGCCAGCAGTTTATACCGGCAGGGGGCTTCCGAGCAGTACTTC.

The J gene is TRBJ2-1, the V gene TRBV11-2; D is perhaps TRBD1 (5 bases). Per the germline V gene, CDR1 is SGHAT and CDR2 is FQNNGV. Trimming removed 4 bases from V and 5 bases from J, with 18 bases in between. The CDR3 contains 16 residues. The DNA for the CDR3 is TGTGCCAGCAGCTCCGCTTGGGGCTCCGTAGACAATGAGCAGTTCTTC. It yields the protein CASSSAWGSVDNEQFF.

The chain employs TRBV19 and TRBJ2-6; D gene unclear. The CDR3 extends over 18 amino acids. Trimming removed 2 bases at V and 0 bases at J, with 14 bases between. Germline CDR1 is LNHDA and CDR2 is SQIVND (reference sequence). The CDR3 DNA is TGTGCCAGTAGTATAATTAATCACGGTGCCTCTGGGGCCAACGTCCTGACTTTC. This codes for CASSIINHGASGANVLTF.

Details on this clone: Other DNA sequences in the same sample also yield this CDR3. This chain joins TRBV29-1 and TRBJ1-2; D is undetermined. This CDR3 region has 12 residues. With 2 bases removed from V and 4 bases from J, the gap between germline ends came to 8 bases. CDR1 SQVTM and CDR2 ANQGSEA come from the germline V gene. CDR3 in amino acids: CSVETGIYGYTF. In DNA form, the CDR3 reads TGCAGCGTTGAAACGGGGATCTATGGCTACACCTTC. The variable domain in full, completed from reference TRBV29-1 and TRBJ1-2, reads SAVISQKPSRDICQRGTSLTIQCQVDSQVTMMFWYRQQPGQSLTLIATANQGSEATYESGFVIDKFPISRPNLTFSTLTVSNMSPEDSSIYLCSVETGIYGYTFGSGTRLTVV.

The table lists this clone with a few counts. The same CDR3 is also encoded by other DNA sequences in this sample. The gene calls are TRBV6-5 and TRBJ1-1, with no clear D. The CDR3 consists of 13 residues. Trimming took 0 bases from V and 1 from J, leaving 3 bases between them. The V gene's germline CDR1 is MNHEY and CDR2 SVGAGI. CDR3 region: CASSYSRNTEAFF. CDR3 nucleotide sequence: TGTGCCAGCAGTTACTCGCGGAACACTGAAGCTTTCTTT.

This rearrangement joins TRBV5-1 to TRBJ1-4, with 7 bases fitting TRBD1. Germline CDR1 is SGHRS and CDR2 is YFSETQ. The CDR3 runs to 16 residues. V shed 2 bases, J shed 0 bases, and the junction held 4 bases outside the gene matches. Here the CDR3 reads CASSFGDSATNEKLFF. DNA for the CDR3: TGCGCCAGCAGCTTCGGGGACAGTGCAACTAATGAAAAACTGTTTTTT.

The chain links TRBV27 to TRBJ2-1, with 8 bases identical to TRBD2. Trimming at V came to 3 bases and at J to 0 bases, leaving 4 bases not matched to a gene. Per the germline V gene, CDR1 is MNHEY and CDR2 is SMNVEV (reference sequence). The CDR3 contains 16 residues. The CDR3: CASSFLAGSSYNEQFF. The CDR3 DNA reads TGTGCCAGCAGTTTTTTAGCGGGAAGCTCCTACAATGAGCAGTTCTTC.

The V call is TRBV5-5, the J call TRBJ2-6; D gene ambiguous. This CDR3 has 14 residues. From germline, CDR1 is SGHKS and CDR2 YYEKEE (reference sequence). V was shortened by 6 bases and J by 3 bases, with 10 bases between the two germline ends. CDR3 protein: CASTGQVGANVLTF. The CDR3 region has the DNA TGTGCCAGCACTGGGCAGGTTGGGGCCAACGTCCTGACTTTC.

The chain joins TRBV5-1 to TRBJ2-7; tentatively, D is TRBD2 (5 bases). This CDR3 comprises 11 residues. Germline V gene lookup returns CDR1 SGHRS and CDR2 YFSETQ. V lost 0 bases and J 11 bases, leaving 9 bases between the germline ends. CDR3 residues: CASSLGLEEYF. In DNA form, the CDR3 reads TGCGCCAGCAGCTTGGGACTGGAGGAGTACTTC.

The rearrangement links TRBV7-9 to TRBJ1-2; D not resolved. V was clipped by 6 bases and J by 7 bases, with 18 bases between them. This CDR3 is built from 14 residues. CDR1 SEHNR and CDR2 FQNEAQ come from the germline V gene (reference sequence). As DNA, the CDR3 is TGTGCCAGCAGGTCCCGGAGAAGCTATGGTGGCTACACCTTC. It yields the protein CASRSRRSYGGYTF.

This chain connects TRBV5-1 to TRBJ2-7; D gene uncertain. CDR1 and CDR2 from the germline V gene are SGHRS and YFSETQ. The V end was cut by 1 base, the J end by 7 bases, with 15 bases between. The CDR3 is 14 amino acids. The CDR3 loop is CASSLYLDVGEQYF. CDR3 DNA sequence: TGCGCCAGCAGCTTGTACCTGGATGTGGGGGAGCAGTACTTC.

The rearrangement uses TRBV7-3 and TRBJ2-2; D gene uncertain. This CDR3 region has 15 residues. Germline CDR1 SGHTA, CDR2 FQGTGA. Trimming pared 5 bases from V and 3 bases from J, leaving 13 bases between. The CDR3 here is CASSLLPGHTGELFF. The CDR3, as DNA: TGTGCCAGCAGCCTCCTCCCAGGACACACCGGGGAGCTGTTTTTT.

This clone was seen once. The chain couples TRBV6-1 to TRBJ2-3, with 10 nucleotides matching TRBD1. V lost 3 bases, J lost 2 bases, and 11 bases stayed unmatched. Germline lookup yields CDR1 MNHNS and CDR2 SASEGT. The CDR3 covers 18 residues. CDR3 sequence (DNA): TGTGCCAGCAGTGAGTTCCCCGGGACAGGGGTATTCACAGATACGCAGTATTTT. Protein sequence: CASSEFPGTGVFTDTQYF.

V is TRBV6-1 and J is TRBJ1-5; 8 bases fit TRBD1. Germline V CDR1 and CDR2: MNHNS, SASEGT. The CDR3 loop spans 14 amino acids. V shed 4 bases and J 6 bases; nucleotides not matched to a gene: 5. The CDR3 nucleotides read TGTGCCAGCAGTGGGCAGGGGGCCGGTCAGCCCCAGCATTTT. Its translation: CASSGQGAGQPQHF.

The chain employs TRBV5-1 and TRBJ1-4; 8 nucleotides match TRBD1. Germline CDR1 is SGHRS and CDR2 is YFSETQ. V was clipped by 2 bases and J by 0 bases; unmatched bases: 3. The CDR3 has 16 amino acids. For the CDR3, the DNA is TGCGCCAGCAGCTTCACAGGGGGTGCAACTAATGAAAAACTGTTTTTT. This codes for CASSFTGGATNEKLFF.

The chain combines TRBV7-8 with TRBJ2-1; the match to TRBD2 covers 7 bases. Losses at the gene ends were 5 bases for V and 2 bases for J; bases not matched to a gene: 6. The CDR3 consists of 15 residues. CDR1 and CDR2 from the germline V gene are SGHVS and FQNEAQ. The CDR3 region is CASSKLAFAYNEQFF. As DNA, the CDR3 is TGTGCCAGCAGCAAACTAGCGTTTGCCTACAATGAGCAGTTCTTC.

The rearrangement joins TRBV27 to TRBJ2-3, with 9 bases that match TRBD2. The V gene end was trimmed by 2 bases and the J gene end by 4 bases; junction bases not matched to a gene: 4. The CDR3 is made up of 15 amino acids. Germline V gene lookup returns CDR1 MNHEY and CDR2 SMNVEV (reference sequence). CDR3 in amino acids: CASSLRGRAPDTQYF. DNA for the CDR3: TGTGCCAGCAGTTTACGCGGGAGGGCGCCAGATACGCAGTATTTT.

This chain connects TRBV7-6 to TRBJ2-1; D possibly matches TRBD1 or TRBD2 (5 bases each). The CDR3 loop spans 15 amino acids. CDR1 SGHVS and CDR2 FNYEAQ come from the germline V gene. Trimming left V 1 base short and J 5 bases short, with 12 bases between. CDR3 nucleotide sequence: TGTGCCAGCAGCTTAGGTCTCACGGGGCACAATGAGCAGTTCTTC. It specifies CASSLGLTGHNEQFF. Complete variable domain (other parts from reference TRBV7-6 and TRBJ2-1): GAGVSQSPRYKVTKRGQDVALRCDPISGHVSLYWYRQALGQGPEFLTYFNYEAQQDKSGLPNDRFSAERPEGSISTLTIQRTEQRDSAMYRCASSLGLTGHNEQFFGPGTRLTVL.

As DNA, the CDR3 is TGTGCCAGCAGTCCCGAGCTAGCGGGAAAAGAGACCCAGTACTTC. Protein product: CASSPELAGKETQYF. The chain is built from TRBV27 and TRBJ2-5; 9 nucleotides agree with TRBD2. V lost 5 bases to trimming and J lost 3 bases; unmatched junction nucleotides: 7. The germline CDR1 and CDR2 sequences are MNHEY and SMNVEV (reference sequence). This CDR3 has 15 amino acids.

The rearrangement joins TRBV6-1 to TRBJ2-3; 9 bases are shared with TRBD1. The CDR3 has 14 amino acids. The germline CDR1 and CDR2 sequences are MNHNS and SASEGT. V dropped 8 bases and J dropped 4; count of bases not matched to a gene: 7. CDR3: CASSGQGTSDTQYF. The CDR3, as DNA: TGTGCCAGCTCGGGACAGGGAACGTCAGATACGCAGTATTTT.

This chain links TRBV18 with TRBJ1-5; D is ambiguous. The CDR3 consists of 14 residues. The germline gives CDR1 KGHSH, CDR2 LQKENI. Trimming pared 3 bases from V and 3 bases from J, leaving 9 bases between. CDR3 protein: CASSPVGTNQPQHF. The CDR3 DNA is TGTGCCAGCTCACCGGTAGGAACCAATCAGCCCCAGCATTTT.

The V call is TRBV9, the J call TRBJ1-2, with D perhaps matching TRBD1 (5 bases). V was trimmed by 3 bases and J by 3 bases, leaving 12 bases between them. Germline CDR1 and CDR2: SGDLS and YYNGEE. CDR3 size: 14 residues. CDR3 region: CASSATTGDYGYTF. CDR3 sequence (DNA): TGTGCCAGCAGCGCCACAACAGGAGACTATGGCTACACCTTC.

The J gene is TRBJ1-5, the V gene TRBV9; TRBD1 is a possible D gene (6 bases). This CDR3 contains 14 residues. Germline values: CDR1 SGDLS, CDR2 YYNGEE. Trimming took 4 bases from V and 1 from J, leaving 9 bases between them. The CDR3, as DNA: TGTGCCAGCAGCTCAACAGGGAGCAATCAGCCCCAGCATTTT. This sequence encodes CASSSTGSNQPQHF.